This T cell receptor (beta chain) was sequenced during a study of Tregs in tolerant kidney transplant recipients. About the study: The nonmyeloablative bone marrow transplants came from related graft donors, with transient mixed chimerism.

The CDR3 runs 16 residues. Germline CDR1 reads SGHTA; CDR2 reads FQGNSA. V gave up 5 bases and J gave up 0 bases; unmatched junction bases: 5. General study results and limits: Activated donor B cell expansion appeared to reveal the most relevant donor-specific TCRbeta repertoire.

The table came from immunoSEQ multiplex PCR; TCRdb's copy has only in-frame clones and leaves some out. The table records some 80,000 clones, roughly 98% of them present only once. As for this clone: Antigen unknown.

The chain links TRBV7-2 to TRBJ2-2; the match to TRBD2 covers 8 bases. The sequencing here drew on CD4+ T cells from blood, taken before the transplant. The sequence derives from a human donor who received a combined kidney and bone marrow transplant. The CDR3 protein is CASSPRRGANTGELFF. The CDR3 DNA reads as TGTGCCAGCAGCCCACGGCGGGGGGCGAACACCGGGGAGCTGTTTTTT.